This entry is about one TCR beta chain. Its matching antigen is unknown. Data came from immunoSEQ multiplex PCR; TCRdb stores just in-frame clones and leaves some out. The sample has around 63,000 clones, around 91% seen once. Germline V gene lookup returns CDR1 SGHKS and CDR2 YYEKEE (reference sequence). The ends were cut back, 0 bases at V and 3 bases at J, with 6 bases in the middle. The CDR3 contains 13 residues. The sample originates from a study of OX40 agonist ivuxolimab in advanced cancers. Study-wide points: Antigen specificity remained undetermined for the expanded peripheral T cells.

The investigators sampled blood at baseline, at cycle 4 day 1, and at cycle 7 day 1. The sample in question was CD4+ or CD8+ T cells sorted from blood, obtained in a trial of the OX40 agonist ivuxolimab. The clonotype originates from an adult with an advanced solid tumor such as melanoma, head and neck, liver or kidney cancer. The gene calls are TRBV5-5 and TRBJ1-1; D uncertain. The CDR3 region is CASSLGAYTEAFF. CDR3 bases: TGTGCCAGCAGCTTGGGTGCTTACACTGAAGCTTTCTTT. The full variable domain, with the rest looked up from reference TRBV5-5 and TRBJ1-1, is DAGVTQSPTHLIKTRGQQVTLRCSPISGHKSVSWYQQVLGQGPQFIFQYYEKEERGRGNFPDRFSARQFPNYSSELNVNALLLGDSALYLCASSLGAYTEAFFGQGTRLTVV.